This T cell receptor (beta chain) appears in the sequencing data of a study of cytomegalovirus exposure and HLA in healthy donors (dated by TCRdb to about 2017). Concerning the study at large: An earlier analysis of 550 to 700 of the donors reported roughly 300 Gb of sequence data and some 120 million unique TCR beta sequences from about 180 million T cells. Among the roughly 390 genotyped donors, around 81% belonged to the genetic ancestry cluster associated with self-reported Caucasian donors. A later genetic analysis used genome-wide SNP genotypes for about 65% of the roughly 700 donors, treating that subset as a discovery cohort. High-throughput TCR immunosequencing, statistical association of individual TCRs with disease status, and machine learning were combined to predict cytomegalovirus infection status. HLA typing included class I and class II loci at four-digit resolution. An early release that covered around 590 HLA-typed donors contained approximately 320 gigabases of sequencing data and around 80 million unique TCR sequences. Every repertoire in the discovery cohort had been generated on one and the same sequencing platform. To decide whether each TCR beta V gene segment behaved as functional or pseudogenic, an earlier analysis of approximately 600 of the donors relied on high-throughput TCR beta sequencing. Typing coverage differed by locus: A, B, C, DRB1 and DQB1 were typed in roughly 620-640 donors, DQA1 in approximately 520, DPA1 in 600 to 610, and DPB1 in just under 490. A few DR-DQ haplotypes were treated as single units for association and clustering because of strong linkage in the cohort. The study profiled the T cell repertoires of hundreds of subjects by immunosequencing and related them to cytomegalovirus serostatus. Among some 400 genotyped donors of the cohort, an average of approximately 230,000 unique TCR beta nucleotide sequences were sequenced per donor, around 20% of them non-productive. To study patterns of TCR occurrence, a later analysis re-analyzed previously published TCR beta repertoires from 500 to 850 donors and added high-resolution HLA genotyping. Rather than drawing on any new phenotypic data, the later analysis identified candidate immune exposures from TCR beta sequences and the way those sequences occurred across donors. The aim of the study was to test whether cataloging public T cell receptors could identify signatures of past pathogen exposure. Alongside the repertoire data, information on donor age, sex, ethnicity and CMV serostatus was compiled. Besides the first cohort of about 730 subjects, a separate validation cohort made up of about 120 different subjects was used. The full study reports these points: Several of the top co-occurrence clusters appeared to be linked to parvovirus B19, influenza, CMV and Epstein-Barr virus, according to a later analysis. Approximately 18 rarely observed V segments, including chromosome 9 orphons, were excluded from the earlier analysis of a few hundred of the donors because counts were too low. The authors suggested that the approach could potentially be generalized to other disease states and immunological phenotypes. A further reported finding was that TCR beta sequences accurately predicted the HLA-A and HLA-B alleles for most subjects in the first cohort. Because HLA typing was unavailable for some donors at each locus, only the typed subset was used in association tests. In vitro tests confirmed that a few of the cytomegalovirus-associated TCR beta chains recognize cytomegalovirus antigens. In both the original and validation cohorts, the classifier was reported to diagnose cytomegalovirus status with high specificity and sensitivity. Strong co-occurrence of HLA alleles, especially DR and DQ, made assigning TCR associations to individual alleles difficult. A later genetic analysis reported fewer N-insertions in productive TCRs among donors in an Asian-associated ancestry cluster than the roughly 720-donor mean. CMV serostatus was the only immune exposure information available for the cohort. Specific HLA alleles were associated with over 15,000 TCR beta sequences at a false discovery rate of 0.05 in a later analysis. The study gave a list of about 150 TCR beta chains associated with cytomegalovirus. Across donors, most TCR sequences were observed very rarely, whereas some public TCRs were present in many individuals. In a later analysis, the rate of TCR association differed among HLA loci, with DRB1 alleles having the most associated TCRs and HLA-C alleles having the fewest. A group of highly shared sequence variants was considered likely to be a technical artifact of the sequencing pipeline. According to a later analysis, most CMV-associated TCR beta chains appeared to be HLA-restricted, and the HLA associations seemed to be driven largely by CMV exposure. The 87-base-pair reads could not distinguish some IMGT-functional V segments, including TRBV6-2 and TRBV6-3, so those segments were excluded. Broadly in line with IMGT annotations, most TCR beta V segments showed up in productive rearrangements about 87% or about 30% of the time in an earlier analysis of about 500 of the donors. A later analysis found that HLA-associated TCR beta chains were more clonally expanded and had lower generation probabilities than equally common non-associated chains. Sequencing depth was assumed to be roughly uniform across donors in the presence/absence analyses, though that assumption may not hold. The cohort was sequenced for TCR beta chains only, and without alpha or paired-chain data the features that could be detected were limited. Linkage disequilibrium might explain the correlated functional status among segregating V segments, but an unknown experimental factor could not be ruled out. An association between a missense DCLRE1C variant and V-gene and J-gene trimming of TCR beta chains was found in a later genetic analysis and replicated in an independent cohort.

The library was obtained by the immunoSEQ multiplex PCR assay. The multiplex PCR relied on a mix of 60 forward primers for TCR Vbeta segments and 13 reverse primers for TCR Jbeta segments. A multiplex PCR assay on genomic DNA amplified the CDR3 region of rearranged TCR beta genes. The amplified TCR beta libraries were sequenced on the Illumina HiSeq System as 87-base-pair reads. Regarding the original processing steps: A later analysis counted approximately 84 million unique TCR beta chains across the 600 to 850 repertoires, and some 11 million of these chains were shared by at least two donors. A nearest-neighbor algorithm error-corrected the raw reads and collapsed the reads into unique sequences, merging closely related sequences to remove PCR and sequencing errors. CDR3 sequences were aligned to IMGT reference sequences to assign V, D and J gene segments. Each retained sequence needed at least a six-nucleotide match to both a V gene segment and a J gene segment. Rearrangements were classified as productive when the CDR3 lacked stop codons and remained in frame with V and J, and all other rearrangements were classified as non-productive. CDR3 was defined by IMGT convention, running from the second conserved V-encoded cysteine to the conserved J-encoded phenylalanine. The earlier analysis of 550 to 650 of the donors excluded any sequence lacking an unambiguous match to a single V gene segment. An earlier analysis of almost 600 of the donors classified V segments as functional when productive rearrangements were above 56.7% and as segregating when the standard deviation between donors was above 5%. To diagnose cytomegalovirus status from the catalog of TCR beta chain sequences, a statistical classification framework was built. In a later analysis, TCR nucleotide sequences were compared against IMGT/GENE-DB human TR gene sequences so that V and J genes could be assigned. A later analysis assigned CDR3 sequences and most-parsimonious VDJ recombination scenarios with the TCRdist pipeline. In a later analysis, each TCR beta chain was defined by its CDR3 amino acid sequence together with its V-gene family, and reads without a unique V-gene family were excluded. In a later analysis, several hundred highly shared, low-generation-probability nucleotide sequences were removed to address suspected cross-contamination and a sequencing artifact. A later analysis calculated a clonal expansion index for each public chain from normalized within-repertoire ranks of inferred template counts. Generation probabilities in a later analysis came from a VDJ recombination model fitted to out-of-frame rearrangements, and those results were checked against IGoR. Hypergeometric tests were used in a later analysis to score TCR-TCR, TCR-HLA and TCR-CMV co-occurrence, with a repertoire-size bias correction applied to the TCR pairs. In a later analysis, false discovery rates were estimated by permuting HLA or CMV assignments 20 times. In a later analysis, co-occurring TCRs were grouped using DBSCAN, with TCRdist sequence similarity added in when clustering inside HLA-allele-positive subsets. Co-occurrence clustering excluded repertoires with fewer than 30,000 or more than 120,000 public chains, plus five with anomalous nucleotide sharing. The table was pulled from immuneACCESS by TCRdb, which kept in-frame rearrangements only. Such tables lose some clones; where checked, under half of the loss comes from unresolved V genes, and the rest has no known cause. V and J calls and clone size are given by that table; D and trimming were obtained from the DNA. The sample table contains over 85,000 clones; only one count was recorded for about 80% of them. The ten top clones hold about 2.9% of the sample.

Points on this clone: No cognate antigen has been identified for it. There are no base qualities to consult, and no much larger clone falls within one base.

The cohort was made up of approximately 670 healthy bone marrow donors. Cohort members were all nominally healthy when sampled, although unrecorded immune exposures were likely present. The donor tested CMV seropositive, placing the donor among the 310 or so seropositive members of the cohort. A peripheral blood sample was provided by each donor, and peripheral blood mononuclear cells were used for TCR beta sequencing. Genomic DNA extraction from the blood cell samples was performed with the Qiagen DNeasy Blood Extraction Kit. From its cysteine to its phenylalanine, the CDR3 spans 15 amino acids. The CDR3 DNA has 45 bases and is translated from base 1. For CDR1 and CDR2, the germline V gene lists KGHSH and LQKENI. V is pared back by 3 bases and J by 2 bases, with 14 bases lying between the germline termini.

The specimen sequenced was PBMCs. The sequence is built from TRBV18 and TRBJ2-7; the D gene is perhaps TRBD1, on 5 matching bases. The clonotype comes from a woman aged 55-69 years in good health and CMV-seropositive. The CDR3 corresponds to CASSPRQGGAYEQYF. The bases read TGTGCCAGCTCACCTCGTCAGGGTGGTGCCTACGAGCAGTACTTC.